This record concerns one T cell receptor (beta chain) sequence. What it recognizes is unknown. The source of the sample is a study of B cell selection in AIRE deficiency. Findings and limits, study-wide: Only about 9.3% of around 3,900 shared Treg sequences were patient-specific; roughly 30% healthy-specific.

Generated by immunoSEQ multiplex PCR, the TCRdb table keeps only in-frame clones and is missing some. The sample holds some 24,000 clones, about 96% seen once. Sorting defined conventional CD4 T cells as CD4+CD127+. Control samples were from healthy, unrelated donors. Germline assignment: CDR1 MNHEY and CDR2 SVGAGI. V lost 6 bases, J lost 4 bases, and 8 bases lay in between. CDR3 size: 12 residues. Source material: CD4+CD127+ conventional T cells sorted from PBMCs. This TCR was recovered from a human donor in good health. The chain joins TRBV6-5 to TRBJ2-3; D uncertain. The CDR3 protein is CASSRTPDTQYF. The CDR3 bases are TGTGCCAGCAGCCGAACACCAGATACGCAGTATTTT.